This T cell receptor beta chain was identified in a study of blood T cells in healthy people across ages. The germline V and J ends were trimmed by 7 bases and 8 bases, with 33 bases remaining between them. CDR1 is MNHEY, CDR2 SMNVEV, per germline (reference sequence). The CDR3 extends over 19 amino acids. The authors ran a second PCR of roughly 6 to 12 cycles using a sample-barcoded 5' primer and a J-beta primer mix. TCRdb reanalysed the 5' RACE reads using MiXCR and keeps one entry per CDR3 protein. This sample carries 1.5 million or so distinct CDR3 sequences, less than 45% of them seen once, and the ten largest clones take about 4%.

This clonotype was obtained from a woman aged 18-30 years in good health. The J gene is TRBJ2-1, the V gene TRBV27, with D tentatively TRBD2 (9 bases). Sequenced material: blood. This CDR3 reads CASNQGAPRWRGGIDEQFF. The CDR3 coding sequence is TGTGCCAGCAATCAGGGGGCCCCTCGTTGGCGGGGGGGCATAGATGAGCAGTTCTTC.